These 9 T cell receptor beta chains share one sample of origin, sequenced in a study of T cell responses to AZD1222 COVID-19 vaccine. Clones were read by immunoSEQ multiplex PCR, and TCRdb kept only the in-frame ones, dropping some. The sample contains around 96,000 clones, roughly 84% of which appear only once. The sequencing here drew on peripheral blood, taken 28 days after the second AZD1222 dose. The receptors originated from an adult who received the AZD1222 COVID-19 vaccine.

This clone was seen once. The chain has TRBV6-2 or TRBV6-3 and TRBJ1-2; possibly TRBD1 for D (5 bases). V lost 3 bases and J 8 bases, leaving 16 bases between the germline ends. The CDR3 contains 14 residues. Germline V CDR1 and CDR2: MNHEY, SVGEGT. CDR3 protein: CASSYGLVQGGYTF. The CDR3 bases are TGTGCCAGCAGTTATGGTTTGGTGCAGGGAGGCTACACCTTC.

A few counts support this clone. The V and J genes are TRBV6-2 or TRBV6-3 and TRBJ1-3, with TRBD1 identical over 7 bases. Trimming cost V 4 bases and J 0 bases; bases outside gene matches: 9. This CDR3 spans 17 amino acids. Germline loops: CDR1 MNHEY, CDR2 SVGEGT. The CDR3 here is CASSWPTGYSSGNTIYF. In DNA, the CDR3 is TGTGCCAGCAGTTGGCCGACAGGGTACTCCTCTGGAAACACCATATATTTT.

The chain links TRBV2 to TRBJ1-6; D gene unclear. Looked up from germline, CDR1 is SNHLY and CDR2 is FYNNEI. This CDR3 contains 13 residues. Between the trimmed V and J ends, which lost 4 bases and 13 bases, there was a span of 14 bases. DNA of the CDR3: TGTGCCAGCAGTGCGGTGCAGTCGTTTCCCCTCCACTTT. This translates into CASSAVQSFPLHF.

J is TRBJ1-2 and V is TRBV6-2 or TRBV6-3, with TRBD1 matching over 7 bases. This CDR3 has 17 amino acids. Trimming at V came to 4 bases and at J to 5 bases, leaving 16 bases not matched to a gene. CDR1 is MNHEY, CDR2 SVGEGT, per germline. The CDR3: CASSSDRRRGPGYGYTF. In nucleotides, the CDR3 is TGTGCCAGCAGTTCGGACAGGCGGAGGGGGCCCGGGTATGGCTACACCTTC.

This chain connects TRBV6-5 to TRBJ1-5; D uncertain. V lost 2 bases to trimming and J lost 4 bases, with 6 bases between them. Germline V CDR1 and CDR2: MNHEY, SVGAGI. There are 13 residues in the CDR3. The CDR3 region has the DNA TGTGCCAGCAGTTACGCGGGAAATCAGCCCCAGCATTTT. It specifies CASSYAGNQPQHF.

This clone came up a few times. The CDR3 DNA reads TGTGCCAGCAGTTACTCGATGTACAATGAGCAGTTCTTC. This encodes CASSYSMYNEQFF. The chain combines TRBV6-5 with TRBJ2-1; no firm D call. CDR3 length: 13 amino acids. Germline V gene sequence: CDR1 MNHEY, CDR2 SVGAGI. V was pared by 0 bases and J by 4 bases, with 4 bases between.

This chain connects TRBV11-2 to TRBJ1-4; D ambiguous. From germline, CDR1 is SGHAT and CDR2 FQNNGV. V was cut by 5 bases and J by 7 bases, with 8 bases left in between. The CDR3 contains 12 residues. The CDR3 here is CASSPLIEKLFF. For the CDR3, the DNA is TGTGCCAGCAGCCCATTAATTGAAAAACTGTTTTTT.

This chain joins TRBV6-2 or TRBV6-3 and TRBJ2-1, with 9 bases aligning to TRBD1. J was trimmed by 4 bases and V by 3 bases; bases with no gene match: 10. This CDR3 spans 17 amino acids. Per the germline V gene, CDR1 is MNHEY and CDR2 is SVGEGT. For the CDR3, the DNA is TGTGCCAGCAGTTATCTGAAAACAGGGGGCTTGTACAATGAGCAGTTCTTC. This sequence encodes CASSYLKTGGLYNEQFF.

The rearrangement uses TRBV5-1 and TRBJ2-5, with a tentative D call TRBD1 (5 bases). Per germline, CDR1 SGHRS and CDR2 YFSETQ. The CDR3 contains 13 residues. Trimming took 4 bases from V and 5 from J, leaving 12 bases between them. The CDR3 reads CASSRGSEETQYF. The CDR3 DNA reads TGCGCCAGCAGCAGGGGATCCGAGGAGACCCAGTACTTC.